The 20 T cell receptor beta chains below come from one sample, sequenced in a study of T cell repertoires in cytomegalovirus infection. MiXCR, run by TCRdb on the reads, gives a single entry per CDR3 protein. The sample includes 150,000 to 200,000 distinct CDR3 sequences, about 17% of them seen just once. The specimen sequenced was CD8+ T cells from PBMCs. The receptors here all came from a human donor in good health (CMV status not recorded). Some clones in this sample may be carry-over from other donors' samples.

The chain combines TRBV15 with TRBJ2-3, with TRBD2 matching 10 bases. The CDR3 loop spans 15 amino acids. V lost 3 bases, J lost 7 bases, and 7 bases stayed unmatched. Per the germline V gene, CDR1 is LNHNV and CDR2 is YYDKDF (reference sequence). CDR3 residues: CATSSQRGGPNTQYF. In nucleotides, the CDR3 is TGTGCCACCAGCAGCCAGCGGGGGGGCCCAAATACGCAGTATTTT.

This clonotype was seen only a few times. This could be a read error, since a much larger clone is one nucleotide away. The chain has TRBV7-2 and TRBJ1-5; possibly TRBD1 for D (6 bases). The CDR3 spans 17 residues. Germline-derived CDR1 and CDR2 are SGHTA and FQGNSA. CDR3 protein: CDSSLVGGGVGGQPQHF. CDR3 nucleotide sequence: TGTGACAGCAGCTTAGTGGGGGGCGGGGTCGGCGGCCAGCCCCAGCATTTT.

V is TRBV20-1 and J is TRBJ1-6; unclear D gene. Trimming took off 0 bases at V and 6 bases at J, with 9 bases between the two ends. Looked up from germline, CDR1 is DFQATT and CDR2 is SNEGSKA (reference sequence). CDR3 length: 14 residues. The CDR3 sequence: CSARERRLNSPLHF. The CDR3 DNA is TGCAGTGCTAGAGAAAGGCGGCTTAATTCACCCCTCCACTTT.

The V and J genes are TRBV18 and TRBJ1-1, with D possibly being TRBD1 (6 bases). Trimming stripped 3 bases from V and 3 bases from J, with 11 bases between. Germline V lookup: CDR1 KGHSH, CDR2 LQKENI. The CDR3 has 14 amino acids. DNA for the CDR3: TGTGCCAGCTCACCGCCAGGGGATTACACTGAAGCTTTCTTT. Its translation: CASSPPGDYTEAFF.

This clonotype showed up just a few times. The CDR3 sequence is CASNPQTGVDHEQFF. The CDR3 DNA is TGTGCCAGCAATCCCCAAACAGGGGTGGACCATGAGCAGTTCTTC. The V gene is TRBV7-9, the J gene TRBJ2-1; 7 bases map to TRBD1. Germline CDR1 reads SEHNR; CDR2 reads FQNEAQ (reference sequence). Trimming took 7 bases from V and 8 from J; bases not matched to a gene: 14. The CDR3 is 15 amino acids.

This clonotype came up a few times. V and J are TRBV29-1 and TRBJ1-3; no clear D. The CDR3 covers 11 residues. Trimming took 0 bases from V and 15 from J, leaving 12 bases between them. Germline V gene lookup returns CDR1 SQVTM and CDR2 ANQGSEA. The chain's CDR3 is CSVEDSPLRYF. The CDR3 DNA is TGCAGCGTTGAAGATTCCCCCTTGCGATATTTT.

The V and J genes are TRBV29-1 and TRBJ1-2, with D possibly matching TRBD1 (6 bases). This CDR3 comprises 14 residues. V gave up 4 bases and J gave up 8 bases, with 20 bases separating them. Germline CDR1 and CDR2: SQVTM and ANQGSEA. The CDR3 DNA reads as TGCAGCGTTGGCCGGGACACGGGAAAATACGGCTACACCTTC. This codes for CSVGRDTGKYGYTF.

CDR3 nucleotide sequence: TGTGCCAGCAGCTTACGTGCGGGGGGAAATGAGCAGTTCTTC. Amino acids: CASSLRAGGNEQFF. The gene calls are TRBV7-6 and TRBJ2-1; 8 bases align to TRBD2. After removal of 2 bases from V and 7 bases from J, the junction contained 4 bases not matched to a gene. Germline V gives CDR1 SGHVS, CDR2 FNYEAQ. This CDR3 contains 14 residues.

This clonotype was detected only a few times. The rearrangement uses TRBV4-3 and TRBJ1-1; D is uncertain. With 1 base removed from V and 0 bases from J, the gap between germline ends came to 9 bases. This CDR3 spans 15 amino acids. The V gene's germline CDR1 is LGHNA and CDR2 YSLEER. DNA for the CDR3: TGCGCCAGCAGCCAAGGCCGGCTCATGAACACTGAAGCTTTCTTT. The encoded protein is CASSQGRLMNTEAFF.

This clonotype was picked up many times. J is TRBJ2-2 and V is TRBV7-2; D may be TRBD1 (5 bases). With 4 bases removed from V and 5 bases from J, the gap between germline ends came to 11 bases. CDR1 and CDR2 from the germline V gene are SGHTA and FQGNSA. The CDR3 runs to 14 residues. Here the CDR3 reads CASSSRDSTGELFF. CDR3 DNA: TGTGCCAGCAGCTCAAGAGACAGTACCGGGGAGCTGTTTTTT. Using reference TRBV7-2 and TRBJ2-2 for the parts outside the CDR3, the full variable domain is GAGVSQSPSNKVTEKGKDVELRCDPISGHTALYWYRQSLGQGLEFLIYFQGNSAPDKSGLPSDRFSAERTGGSVSTLTIQRTQQEDSAVYLCASSSRDSTGELFFGEGSRLTVL.

The chain recombines TRBV7-2 with TRBJ2-7, with 10 bases that match TRBD1. The trim removed 3 bases at V and 6 bases at J, leaving 11 bases unmatched. CDR1 and CDR2 from the germline V gene are SGHTA and FQGNSA. The CDR3 totals 16 residues. CDR3 amino acids: CASSLVRDRGLPEQYF. The CDR3 coding sequence is TGTGCCAGCAGCTTGGTCCGTGACAGGGGGCTCCCCGAGCAGTACTTC.

The chain combines TRBV7-3 with TRBJ2-7; TRBD1 might be the D (7 bases). The CDR3 totals 16 residues. Germline CDR1 is SGHTA and CDR2 is FQGTGA. Trimming stripped 5 bases from V and 4 bases from J, with 21 bases between. CDR3: CASSPSGGTFYYEQYF. The CDR3 bases are TGTGCCAGCAGCCCCTCAGGGGGGACCTTTTATTACGAGCAGTACTTC. The variable domain in full, completed from reference TRBV7-3 and TRBJ2-7, reads GAGVSQTPSNKVTEKGKYVELRCDPISGHTALYWYRQSLGQGPEFLIYFQGTGAADDSGLPNDRFFAVRPEGSVSTLKIQRTERGDSAVYLCASSPSGGTFYYEQYFGPGTRLTVT.

This clonotype was observed a few times. The V call is TRBV6-2 or TRBV6-3, the J call TRBJ2-2, with D hard to call. Looked up from germline, CDR1 is MNHEY and CDR2 is SVGEGT. CDR3 length equals 13 residues. Trimming pared 7 bases from V and 3 bases from J, leaving 9 bases between. As DNA, the CDR3 is TGTGCCAGCACGATCGGAGACACCGGGGAGCTGTTTTTT. It yields the protein CASTIGDTGELFF.

This clonotype was observed a few times. The rearrangement links TRBV6-1 to TRBJ2-5; 8 bases align to TRBD2. With 0 bases clipped from V and 2 bases from J, the junction kept 5 bases outside the gene matches. The CDR3 has 16 residues. In germline, CDR1 is MNHNS, CDR2 SASEGT. DNA of the CDR3: TGTGCCAGCAGTGAAGCTGGCGGGGGGATACAAGAGACCCAGTACTTC. This encodes CASSEAGGGIQETQYF.

V is TRBV20-1 and J is TRBJ2-7; possible D gene TRBD1, 6 bases. The length of the CDR3 is 14 residues. Germline values: CDR1 DFQATT, CDR2 SNEGSKA (reference sequence). The V end was cut by 4 bases, the J end by 4 bases, with 17 bases between. CDR3: CSAKAQGISYEQYF. DNA of the CDR3: TGCAGTGCTAAGGCCCAGGGGATTAGTTACGAGCAGTACTTC.

The chain joins TRBV7-8 to TRBJ2-3, with TRBD2 matching 8 bases. Germline V gene sequence: CDR1 SGHVS, CDR2 FQNEAQ. The CDR3 totals 19 residues. V shed 6 bases and J 0 bases; nucleotides not matched to a gene: 17. The DNA for the CDR3 is TGTGCCAGCAGGCCCAAGGGTCAGCGGGGGCCCTCTAGCACAGATACGCAGTATTTT. Protein product: CASRPKGQRGPSSTDTQYF.

A few counts support this clonotype. The CDR3 sequence is CASSLIGLETQYF. For the CDR3, the DNA is TGTGCCAGCAGTTTGATCGGGTTAGAGACCCAGTACTTC. V gene TRBV12-3 or TRBV12-4 combines with J gene TRBJ2-5; D uncertain. V lost 3 bases to trimming and J lost 4 bases, with 9 bases between them. There are 13 residues in the CDR3.

The chain combines TRBV4-3 with TRBJ1-5; no clear D gene. This CDR3 region has 15 residues. The germline CDR1 and CDR2 sequences are LGHNA and YSLEER. The ends were cut back, 0 bases at V and 0 bases at J, with 6 bases in the middle. CDR3 sequence: CASSQDRVSNQPQHF. The CDR3 DNA follows: TGCGCCAGCAGCCAAGACCGGGTTAGCAATCAGCCCCAGCATTTT.

This clonotype was seen ten or more times. CDR3 loop: CASSGGTPLVANYGYTF. The CDR3 coding sequence is TGTGCCAGCAGCGGAGGGACTCCACTGGTAGCTAACTATGGCTACACCTTC. This chain joins TRBV7-2 and TRBJ1-2; maybe TRBD1 (5 bases). The germline CDR1 and CDR2 sequences are SGHTA and FQGNSA. Trimming took 5 bases from V and 0 from J, leaving 19 bases between them. The CDR3 totals 17 residues.

The rearrangement uses TRBV6-2 or TRBV6-3 and TRBJ2-1; a possible D gene is TRBD2 (7 bases). CDR3 size: 15 residues. The germline gives CDR1 MNHEY, CDR2 SVGEGT. V lost 6 bases to trimming and J lost 4 bases, with 16 bases between them. DNA for the CDR3: TGTGCCAGCAGCTATGGGGGGGCTATTTACAATGAGCAGTTCTTC. Translating gives CASSYGGAIYNEQFF.